This TCR beta chain was observed in a study of blood T cell repertoires in COVID-19. CDR1 is SGHRS and CDR2 is YFSETQ in the germline V gene. V shed 4 bases and J 2 bases; nucleotides not matched to a gene: 18. The CDR3 sequence is 18 residues long. The protocol was immunoSEQ multiplex PCR, while the TCRdb copy is restricted to in-frame clones and leaves out a portion. This sample has roughly 76,000 clones; around 78% occur once, and the top ten carry around 16%. This receptor was obtained from a human donor in a cohort sampled during active COVID-19. V gene TRBV5-1 combines with J gene TRBJ2-7, with TRBD1 matching 7 bases. The specimen was peripheral blood. The DNA of the CDR3 is TGCGCCAGCAGCGTTACAGGGGCAGGGGCTATTAGGGCCTACGAGCAGTACTTC. Its translation is CASSVTGAGAIRAYEQYF.